One T cell receptor (beta chain) is described in this entry. Using MiXCR, TCRdb re-called clones from the PCR reads. The table shows about 4,200 clones, with roughly 30% occurring only once. The sample is drawn from a study of metastatic and nonmetastatic thyroid tumors. Germline CDR1 MDHEN, CDR2 SYDVKM. V dropped 3 bases and J dropped 4 bases, with 10 bases sitting between them. This CDR3 region has 15 residues. Treatment of any kind had been given to no patient before thyroid surgery. The TCR was taken from a female donor with papillary thyroid cancer or a benign thyroid nodule (not recorded which). Some clones in this sample may be carry-over from other donors' samples. The chain joins TRBV28 to TRBJ2-6; tentatively, D is TRBD1 (5 bases). The sequenced sample was adjacent normal tissue. In nucleotides, the CDR3 is TGTGCCAGCAGTTTTTTTAGGGGCGGGGCCAACGTCCTGACTTTC. Encoded protein: CASSFFRGGANVLTF.